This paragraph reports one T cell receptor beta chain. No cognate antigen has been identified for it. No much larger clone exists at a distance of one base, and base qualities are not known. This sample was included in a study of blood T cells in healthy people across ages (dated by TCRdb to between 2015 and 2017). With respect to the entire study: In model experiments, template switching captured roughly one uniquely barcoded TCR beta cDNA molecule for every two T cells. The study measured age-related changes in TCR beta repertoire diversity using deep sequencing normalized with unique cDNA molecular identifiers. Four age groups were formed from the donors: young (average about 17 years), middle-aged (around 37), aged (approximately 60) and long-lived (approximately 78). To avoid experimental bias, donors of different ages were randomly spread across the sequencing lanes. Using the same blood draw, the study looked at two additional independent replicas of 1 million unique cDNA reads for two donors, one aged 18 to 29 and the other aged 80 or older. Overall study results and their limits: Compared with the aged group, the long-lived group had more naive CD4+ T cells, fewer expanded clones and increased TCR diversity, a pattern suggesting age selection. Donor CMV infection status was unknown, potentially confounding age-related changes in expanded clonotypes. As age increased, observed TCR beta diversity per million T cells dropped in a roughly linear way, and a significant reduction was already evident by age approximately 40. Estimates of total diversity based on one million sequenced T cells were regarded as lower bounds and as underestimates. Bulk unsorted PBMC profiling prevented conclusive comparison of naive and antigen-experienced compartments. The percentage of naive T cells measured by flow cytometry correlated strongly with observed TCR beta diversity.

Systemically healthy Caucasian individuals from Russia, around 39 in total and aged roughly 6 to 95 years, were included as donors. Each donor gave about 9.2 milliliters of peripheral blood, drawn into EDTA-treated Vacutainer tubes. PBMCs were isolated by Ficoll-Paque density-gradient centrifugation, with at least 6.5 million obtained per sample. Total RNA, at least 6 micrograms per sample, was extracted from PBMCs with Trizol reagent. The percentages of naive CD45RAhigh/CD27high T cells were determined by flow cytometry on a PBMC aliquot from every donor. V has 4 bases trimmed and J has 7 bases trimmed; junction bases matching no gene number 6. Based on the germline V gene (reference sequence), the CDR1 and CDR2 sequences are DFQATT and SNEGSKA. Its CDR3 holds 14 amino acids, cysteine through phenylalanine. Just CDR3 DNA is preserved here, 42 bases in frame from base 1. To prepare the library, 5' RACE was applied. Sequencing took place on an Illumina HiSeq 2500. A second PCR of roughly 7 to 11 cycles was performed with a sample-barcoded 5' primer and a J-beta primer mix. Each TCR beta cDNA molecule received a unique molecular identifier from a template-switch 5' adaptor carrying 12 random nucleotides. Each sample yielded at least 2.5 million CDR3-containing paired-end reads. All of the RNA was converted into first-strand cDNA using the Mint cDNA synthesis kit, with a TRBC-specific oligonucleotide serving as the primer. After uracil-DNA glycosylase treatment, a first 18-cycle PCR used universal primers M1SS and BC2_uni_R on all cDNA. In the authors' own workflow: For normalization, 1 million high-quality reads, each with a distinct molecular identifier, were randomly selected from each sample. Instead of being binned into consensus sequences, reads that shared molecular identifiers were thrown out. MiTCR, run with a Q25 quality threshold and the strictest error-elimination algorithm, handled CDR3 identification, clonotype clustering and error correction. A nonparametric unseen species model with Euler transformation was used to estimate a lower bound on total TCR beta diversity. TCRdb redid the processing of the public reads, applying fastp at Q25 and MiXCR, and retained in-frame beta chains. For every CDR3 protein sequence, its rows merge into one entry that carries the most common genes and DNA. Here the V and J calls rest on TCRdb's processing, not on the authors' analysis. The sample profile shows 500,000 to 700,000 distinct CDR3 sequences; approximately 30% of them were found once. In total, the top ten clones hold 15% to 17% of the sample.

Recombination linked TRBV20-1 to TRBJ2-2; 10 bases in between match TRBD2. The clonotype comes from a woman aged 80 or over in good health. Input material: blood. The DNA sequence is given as TGCAGTGCTATCAGCGGGGGGGCGAACGGGGAGCTGTTTTTT. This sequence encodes CSAISGGANGELFF.